These T cell receptor beta chains were read from a single sample in a study of T cell responses to AZD1222 COVID-19 vaccine. Sequenced by immunoSEQ multiplex PCR; TCRdb stores in-frame clones only, minus some. Of around 130,000 clones detected, about 93% appear once; the ten largest clones hold about 0.91%. Sequencing used peripheral blood, obtained on day 0 of AZD1222 vaccination. These receptors were taken from an adult in good health. Each CDR3 is given with its conserved first and last residue. The order of the fields is clone size, D gene, J gene, V gene, CDR3 DNA, CDR3 protein. D genes are given only for firm matches. Size is omitted from some rows. Given values are once, few, many or a class for expanded clones.

clone size: few; D gene: NA; J gene: TRBJ2-5; V gene: TRBV18; CDR3 DNA: TGTGCCAGCTCACCGGTCCCAGAGACCCAGTACTTC; CDR3 protein: CASSPVPETQYF
clone size: once; D gene: NA; J gene: TRBJ1-1; V gene: TRBV3-1/TRBV3-2; CDR3 DNA: TGTGCCAGCAGCCAAGTTGGGGATATGGTTAGGACTGAAGCTTTCTTT; CDR3 protein: CASSQVGDMVRTEAFF
clone size: once; D gene: NA; J gene: TRBJ2-3; V gene: TRBV9; CDR3 DNA: TGTGCCAGCAGCGTAGGCGAGGGGGGGCGCACAGATACGCAGTATTTT; CDR3 protein: CASSVGEGGRTDTQYF
clone size: NA; D gene: NA; J gene: TRBJ1-1; V gene: TRBV9; CDR3 DNA: TGTGCCAGCAGCCCGTGGGGGGAAGTCACTGAAGCTTTCTTT; CDR3 protein: CASSPWGEVTEAFF
clone size: NA; D gene: NA; J gene: TRBJ1-2; V gene: TRBV11-1; CDR3 DNA: TGTGCCAGCAGCCCAGTAGGGGAACCTAACTATGGCTACACCTTC; CDR3 protein: CASSPVGEPNYGYTF
clone size: once; D gene: NA; J gene: TRBJ1-5; V gene: TRBV11-2; CDR3 DNA: TGTGCCAGCAGCTTGTCAGGGACACCAAATCAGCCCCAGCATTTT; CDR3 protein: CASSLSGTPNQPQHF
clone size: NA; D gene: NA; J gene: TRBJ2-7; V gene: TRBV5-5; CDR3 DNA: TGTGCCAGCAGCTTGGTTATATTCAACGAGCAGTACTTC; CDR3 protein: CASSLVIFNEQYF
clone size: NA; D gene: TRBD1; J gene: TRBJ2-1; V gene: TRBV27; CDR3 DNA: TGTGCCAGCAGCGCGGGACAGGGGGGCAATGAGCAGTTCTTC; CDR3 protein: CASSAGQGGNEQFF
clone size: once; D gene: NA; J gene: TRBJ2-5; V gene: TRBV7-2; CDR3 DNA: TGTGCCAGCAGCTTTTGGGACGCCCTAGGGGAGACCCAGTACTTC; CDR3 protein: CASSFWDALGETQYF
clone size: NA; D gene: NA; J gene: TRBJ1-4; V gene: TRBV6-5; CDR3 DNA: TGTGCCAGCAGTCGCGGGGGGGCAACTAATGAAAAACTGTTTTTT; CDR3 protein: CASSRGGATNEKLFF
clone size: NA; D gene: NA; J gene: TRBJ1-1; V gene: TRBV5-1; CDR3 DNA: TGCGCCAGCAGCCGGCGGGGGAGTAACACTGAAGCTTTCTTT; CDR3 protein: CASSRRGSNTEAFF
clone size: NA; D gene: NA; J gene: TRBJ2-7; V gene: TRBV2; CDR3 DNA: TGTGCCAGTAAACGGGCGTTCTCCTACGAGCAGTACTTC; CDR3 protein: CASKRAFSYEQYF
clone size: once; D gene: NA; J gene: TRBJ1-4; V gene: TRBV6-1; CDR3 DNA: TGTGCCAGCAGTGAGATGCAGGGAGATGAAAAACTGTTTTTT; CDR3 protein: CASSEMQGDEKLFF
clone size: NA; D gene: NA; J gene: TRBJ2-7; V gene: TRBV5-1; CDR3 DNA: TGCGCCAGCAGCCTAGACGACAGGTTTGAGCAGTACTTC; CDR3 protein: CASSLDDRFEQYF
clone size: NA; D gene: NA; J gene: TRBJ2-1; V gene: TRBV6-4; CDR3 DNA: TGTGCCAGCAGTGACCACACAGGAGGGGAACAGTTCTTC; CDR3 protein: CASSDHTGGEQFF
clone size: NA; D gene: NA; J gene: TRBJ1-1; V gene: TRBV10-3; CDR3 DNA: TGTGCCATCGGCCCAAACACTGAAGCTTTCTTT; CDR3 protein: CAIGPNTEAFF
clone size: NA; D gene: NA; J gene: TRBJ2-7; V gene: TRBV4-1; CDR3 DNA: TGCGCCAGCAGCCAAACCTTTGGCTACGAGCAGTACTTC; CDR3 protein: CASSQTFGYEQYF
clone size: NA; D gene: TRBD1; J gene: TRBJ1-5; V gene: TRBV5-8; CDR3 DNA: TGTGCCAGCAGTTCACCGGGACAGTACAATCAGCCCCAGCATTTT; CDR3 protein: CASSSPGQYNQPQHF
clone size: NA; D gene: TRBD2; J gene: TRBJ2-7; V gene: TRBV19; CDR3 DNA: TGTGCCAGTAGTATCTGGTCGGGGGGGCCTTACGAGCAGTACTTC; CDR3 protein: CASSIWSGGPYEQYF
clone size: NA; D gene: TRBD1; J gene: TRBJ2-6; V gene: TRBV12-5; CDR3 DNA: TGTGCTAGTGGTTATGGACAGGGGGCTTATGGGGCCAACGTCCTGACTTTC; CDR3 protein: CASGYGQGAYGANVLTF
clone size: NA; D gene: NA; J gene: TRBJ1-6; V gene: TRBV7-9; CDR3 DNA: TGTGCCAGCAGCTTAGAGAGGGCAGAAAATTCACCCCTCCACTTT; CDR3 protein: CASSLERAENSPLHF
clone size: NA; D gene: NA; J gene: TRBJ1-3; V gene: TRBV9; CDR3 DNA: TGTGCCAGCAGCGATAGAGGGTCTGGAAACACCATATATTTT; CDR3 protein: CASSDRGSGNTIYF
clone size: NA; D gene: NA; J gene: TRBJ1-1; V gene: TRBV6-5; CDR3 DNA: TGTGCCAGCAGACTTGGGACTGAAGCTTTCTTT; CDR3 protein: CASRLGTEAFF
clone size: NA; D gene: NA; J gene: TRBJ1-2; V gene: TRBV5-1; CDR3 DNA: TGCGCCAGCAGCTCGACCGGGACCCCGAGAAGGAACTATGGCTACACCTTC; CDR3 protein: CASSSTGTPRRNYGYTF
clone size: NA; D gene: NA; J gene: TRBJ1-1; V gene: TRBV7-8; CDR3 DNA: TGTGCCAGCAGCTACGGGTCGGAGAGCACTGAAGCTTTCTTT; CDR3 protein: CASSYGSESTEAFF
clone size: NA; D gene: TRBD2; J gene: TRBJ2-1; V gene: TRBV7-8; CDR3 DNA: TGTGCCAGCAGCTCCGTAGCGGGGGGCCGACGTCAGCAGTTCTTC; CDR3 protein: CASSSVAGGRRQQFF
clone size: NA; D gene: TRBD1; J gene: TRBJ1-6; V gene: TRBV27; CDR3 DNA: TGTGCCAGCAGTCCCTGGGACAGGCCTAATTCACCCCTCCACTTT; CDR3 protein: CASSPWDRPNSPLHF
clone size: NA; D gene: TRBD1; J gene: TRBJ1-4; V gene: TRBV7-2; CDR3 DNA: TGTGCCAGCAGTCTACAGGGGACCCATAATGAAAAACTGTTTTTT; CDR3 protein: CASSLQGTHNEKLFF
clone size: NA; D gene: TRBD1; J gene: TRBJ1-2; V gene: TRBV4-2; CDR3 DNA: TGTGCCAGCAGCCAAGAAGGGACAGGGGCGGTTTATGGCTACACCTTC; CDR3 protein: CASSQEGTGAVYGYTF
clone size: NA; D gene: NA; J gene: TRBJ1-4; V gene: TRBV20-1; CDR3 DNA: TGCAGTGCTAGTGAACAGGGCGATGAAAAACTGTTTTTT; CDR3 protein: CSASEQGDEKLFF
clone size: NA; D gene: NA; J gene: TRBJ2-3; V gene: TRBV7-3; CDR3 DNA: TGTGCCAGCAGCTTAAGAGACAGCTCCACAGATACGCAGTATTTT; CDR3 protein: CASSLRDSSTDTQYF